The 28 T cell receptor beta chains given below trace back to one sample, sequenced in a study of blood T cell repertoires in COVID-19. The method was immunoSEQ multiplex PCR; TCRdb's version includes in-frame clones alone and lacks a portion of them. The sample lists about 400,000 clones, 89% occurring once. Source material: PBMCs or T cells enriched from blood (not recorded which). The receptors come from a woman in her thirties who had recovered from COVID-19.

This clone has only one observation. The chain carries TRBV9 and TRBJ1-2, with 9 nucleotides matching TRBD1. This CDR3 region has 16 residues. CDR1 is SGDLS, CDR2 YYNGEE, per germline. J was trimmed by 7 bases and V by 3 bases; bases with no gene match: 13. In DNA, the CDR3 is TGTGCCAGCAGCGATAGTCCCGGGACAGGGATTGTTGGCTACACCTTC. As protein: CASSDSPGTGIVGYTF.

Many counts were recorded for this clone. The V call is TRBV7-9, the J call TRBJ2-1; 10 bases align to TRBD1. After removal of 4 bases from V and 4 bases from J, the junction contained 4 bases not matched to a gene. The CDR3 spans 15 residues. Germline V lookup: CDR1 SEHNR, CDR2 FQNEAQ (reference sequence). The CDR3 sequence is CASSSRDRGYNEQFF. CDR3 coding DNA: TGTGCCAGCAGCTCCCGGGACAGGGGATACAATGAGCAGTTCTTC. Looking up the rest from reference TRBV7-9 and TRBJ2-1 gives the full variable domain: DTGVSQNPRHKITKRGQNVTFRCDPISEHNRLYWYRQTLGQGPEFLTYFQNEAQLEKSRLLSDRFSAERPKGSFSTLEIQRTEQGDSAMYLCASSSRDRGYNEQFFGPGTRLTVL.

The chain couples TRBV12-3 or TRBV12-4 to TRBJ2-1, with D possibly TRBD2 on 5 matching bases. This CDR3 has 13 amino acids. The ends were cut back, 11 bases at V and 10 bases at J, with 21 bases in the middle. CDR3 sequence reads: CACRRTDFDEQFF. CDR3 nucleotides: TGTGCCTGCCGAAGGACTGATTTTGACGAGCAGTTCTTC.

The V and J genes are TRBV11-2 and TRBJ2-3; tentatively, D is TRBD1 (7 bases). V lost 5 bases and J 4 bases, leaving 16 bases between the germline ends. This CDR3 has 15 amino acids. Germline V CDR1 and CDR2: SGHAT, FQNNGV. This CDR3 is CASSQGGGGADTQYF. The CDR3 coding sequence is TGTGCCAGCAGCCAGGGAGGAGGGGGCGCAGATACGCAGTATTTT.

In DNA, the CDR3 is TGTGCCTGGAGTGACAACAGGATCTACGAGCAGTACTTC. Translation: CAWSDNRIYEQYF. The chain carries TRBV30 and TRBJ2-7, with D perhaps TRBD1 (5 bases). Germline V gives CDR1 GTSNPN, CDR2 SVGIG (reference sequence). The CDR3 runs to 13 residues. Trimming pared 1 base from V and 3 bases from J, leaving 10 bases between.

The rearrangement joins TRBV3-1 (or the pseudogene TRBV3-2) to TRBJ1-5; 7 bases map to TRBD1. V shed 6 bases and J 2 bases; nucleotides not matched to a gene: 7. Germline-derived CDR1 and CDR2 are LGHDT and YNNKEL (reference sequence). This CDR3 spans 15 amino acids. CDR3 nucleotides: TGTGCCAGCAGTTCCACAGGGGAAGGCAATCAGCCCCAGCATTTT. Encoded protein: CASSSTGEGNQPQHF.

The chain joins TRBV5-1 to TRBJ2-2, with 7 bases matching TRBD2. V dropped 4 bases and J dropped 2; count of bases not matched to a gene: 8. CDR1 and CDR2 (germline): SGHRS, YFSETQ. This CDR3 contains 16 residues. CDR3: CASSREGLTNTGELFF. As DNA, the CDR3 is TGCGCCAGCAGCAGGGAGGGACTAACAAACACCGGGGAGCTGTTTTTT.

This rearrangement joins TRBV18 to TRBJ1-5; D possibly corresponds to TRBD1 (5 bases). With 1 base removed from V and 4 bases from J, the gap between germline ends came to 14 bases. The CDR3 runs 16 residues. The germline V gene has CDR1 KGHSH and CDR2 LQKENI. The CDR3 nucleotides read TGTGCCAGCTCACCACAGACGTTCCGGGGGAATCAGCCCCAGCATTTT. It encodes CASSPQTFRGNQPQHF.

This chain uses TRBV6-5 with TRBJ2-3; 7 bases match TRBD2. This CDR3 has 13 amino acids. CDR1 and CDR2 from the germline V gene are MNHEY and SVGAGI. This CDR3 is CATHGGYTDTQYF. CDR3 DNA: TGTGCTACCCACGGGGGGTACACAGATACGCAGTATTTT.

This sequence joins TRBV5-6 and TRBJ2-2; D is ambiguous. Trimming removed 4 bases at V and 7 bases at J, with 8 bases between. CDR3 length equals 12 residues. Germline loops: CDR1 SGHDT, CDR2 YYEEEE. CDR3 DNA: TGTGCCAGCAGCCCAAGAGTCGGGGAGCTGTTTTTT. Translation: CASSPRVGELFF. The full variable domain, its missing parts supplied by reference TRBV5-6 and TRBJ2-2, is DAGVTQSPTHLIKTRGQQVTLRCSPKSGHDTVSWYQQALGQGPQFIFQYYEEEERQRGNFPDRFSGHQFPNYSSELNVNALLLGDSALYLCASSPRVGELFFGEGSRLTVL.

Details on this clone: Other nucleotide sequences from this sample produce the same CDR3. The DNA for the CDR3 is TGCGCCAGCAGCTTGGGGGGACAGGGACACGAAAAACTGTTTTTT. Translating it yields CASSLGGQGHEKLFF. J is TRBJ1-4 and V is TRBV5-1; 9 positions match TRBD1. CDR1 SGHRS and CDR2 YFSETQ come from the germline V gene. Germline trimming cut 0 bases from V and 8 bases from J; bases unmatched to any gene: 5. CDR3 size: 15 residues.

The V call is TRBV14, the J call TRBJ2-5; TRBD1 is a possible D gene (6 bases). V was clipped by 2 bases and J by 5 bases, with 15 bases between them. CDR1 and CDR2 from the germline V gene are SGHDN and FVKESK. This CDR3 region has 15 residues. The CDR3 protein is CASSQRLNRVETQYF. The DNA of the CDR3 is TGTGCCAGCAGCCAAAGACTGAACAGGGTCGAGACCCAGTACTTC.

V gene TRBV6-5 combines with J gene TRBJ2-1, with 9 bases matching TRBD1. This CDR3 has 15 amino acids. J was trimmed by 7 bases and V by 5 bases; bases with no gene match: 9. CDR1 and CDR2 from the germline V gene are MNHEY and SVGAGI. The CDR3 region has the DNA TGTGCCAGCAGTCGTCCGGGACAGGGCATAAATGAGCAGTTCTTC. Translated, it gives CASSRPGQGINEQFF.

This clone was seen a single time. The chain uses TRBV6-5 and TRBJ1-1; D ambiguous. The V end was cut by 7 bases, the J end by 6 bases, with 12 bases between. CDR1 is MNHEY and CDR2 is SVGAGI in the germline V gene. CDR3 length: 12 amino acids. The CDR3 is CASTTVGSEAFF. CDR3 nucleotide sequence: TGTGCCAGCACCACCGTCGGTTCTGAAGCTTTCTTT.

The chain links TRBV9 to TRBJ1-3, with 7 bases fitting TRBD1. Per germline, CDR1 SGDLS and CDR2 YYNGEE. This CDR3 contains 19 residues. J gave up 0 bases and V 3 bases, and 15 bases lay outside the gene matches. DNA of the CDR3: TGTGCCAGCAGCGACTCGACAGGGACCACCCGATACTCTGGAAACACCATATATTTT. It codes for CASSDSTGTTRYSGNTIYF. The whole variable domain, filled in from reference TRBV9 and TRBJ1-3, reads DSGVTQTPKHLITATGQRVTLRCSPRSGDLSVYWYQQSLDQGLQFLIQYYNGEERAKGNILERFSAQQFPDLHSELNLSSLELGDSALYFCASSDSTGTTRYSGNTIYFGEGSWLTVV.

The V gene is TRBV9, the J gene TRBJ2-3, with D maybe TRBD2 (6 bases). The CDR3 is 14 residues long. Trimming stripped 2 bases from V and 3 bases from J, with 10 bases between. Germline values: CDR1 SGDLS, CDR2 YYNGEE. The DNA of the CDR3 is TGTGCCAGCAGCGTTTTGGGGGGTACAGATACGCAGTATTTT. Translation: CASSVLGGTDTQYF.

The chain recombines TRBV9 with TRBJ2-2; D is perhaps TRBD2 (6 bases). The CDR3 has 16 amino acids. Germline CDR1 and CDR2: SGDLS and YYNGEE. Trimming took 2 bases from V and 4 from J, leaving 15 bases between them. This CDR3 reads CASSVFGGLVTGELFF. As DNA, the CDR3 is TGTGCCAGCAGCGTTTTCGGAGGGCTGGTCACCGGGGAGCTGTTTTTT.

The V call is TRBV28, the J call TRBJ2-2; 10 bases line up with TRBD2. With V trimmed by 6 bases and J by 6 bases, 10 bases remained unmatched. This CDR3 is 16 amino acids long. CDR1 MDHEN and CDR2 SYDVKM come from the germline V gene. CDR3 in amino acids: CASSPGSGRASGELFF. CDR3 nucleotides: TGTGCCAGCAGCCCAGGAAGCGGGAGGGCCTCCGGGGAGCTGTTTTTT.

The rearrangement joins TRBV2 to TRBJ2-7, with 7 nucleotides matching TRBD1. Germline V gives CDR1 SNHLY, CDR2 FYNNEI. The CDR3 length is 15 residues. Unmatched junction bases numbered 13, after V lost 8 bases and J lost 3 bases. CDR3 in amino acids: CASQIRQGNYYEQYF. In DNA form, the CDR3 reads TGTGCCAGCCAGATAAGACAGGGAAATTACTACGAGCAGTACTTC.

The rearrangement uses TRBV4-2 and TRBJ1-5; 8 positions match TRBD1. Germline V gene lookup returns CDR1 LGHNA and CDR2 YNFKEQ. The CDR3 totals 16 residues. With V trimmed by 0 bases and J by 2 bases, 3 bases remained unmatched. In DNA form, the CDR3 reads TGTGCCAGCAGCCAAGAACTGGGACAGGGCAATCAGCCCCAGCATTTT. Encoded protein: CASSQELGQGNQPQHF.

This sequence joins TRBV30 and TRBJ2-7; D not resolved. V was trimmed by 0 bases and J by 5 bases, leaving 11 bases between them. The CDR3 length is 13 residues. Germline lookup yields CDR1 GTSNPN and CDR2 SVGIG (reference sequence). The CDR3 DNA follows: TGTGCCTGGAGTGTATCTGATCGGGACGAGCAGTACTTC. Amino acids: CAWSVSDRDEQYF.

The genes are TRBV3-1 (or the pseudogene TRBV3-2) and TRBJ1-3; D remains ambiguous. From germline, CDR1 is LGHDT and CDR2 YNNKEL (reference sequence). The CDR3 runs to 14 residues. V was shortened by 5 bases and J by 0 bases, with 8 bases between the two germline ends. DNA of the CDR3: TGTGCCAGCAGCTTGCAGGCCTCTGGAAACACCATATATTTT. This codes for CASSLQASGNTIYF.

The V and J genes are TRBV6-1 and TRBJ1-5, with a possible D match to TRBD1 (5 bases). The germline gives CDR1 MNHNS, CDR2 SASEGT. V was trimmed by 0 bases and J by 5 bases, leaving 8 bases between them. The CDR3 length is 14 residues. The CDR3 spells CASSEAAGDQPQHF. The CDR3 nucleotides read TGTGCCAGCAGTGAAGCGGCGGGGGATCAGCCCCAGCATTTT.

The J gene is TRBJ2-3, the V gene TRBV7-9; 7 nucleotides align to TRBD1. CDR1 and CDR2 from the germline V gene are SEHNR and FQNEAQ (reference sequence). CDR3 size: 16 residues. J gave up 0 bases and V 5 bases, and 8 bases lay outside the gene matches. This chain's CDR3 is CASSPDRIISTDTQYF. The CDR3 nucleotides are TGTGCCAGCAGCCCGGACAGGATAATTAGCACAGATACGCAGTATTTT.

The chain employs TRBV27 and TRBJ2-7; TRBD1 matches at 8 bases. The trim removed 7 bases at V and 4 bases at J, leaving 15 bases unmatched. CDR3 length: 16 amino acids. From germline, CDR1 is MNHEY and CDR2 SMNVEV (reference sequence). The CDR3 sequence: CASKHTRQGFVYEQYF. CDR3 in DNA: TGTGCCAGCAAACACACCAGACAGGGGTTCGTGTACGAGCAGTACTTC.

V gene TRBV28 combines with J gene TRBJ2-7; 7 nucleotides match TRBD1. CDR3 length: 14 amino acids. Trimming removed 1 base from V and 5 bases from J; junction bases left unmatched: 5. Germline CDR1 and CDR2: MDHEN and SYDVKM. The CDR3 sequence: CASSLFRGLNEQYF. CDR3 coding DNA: TGTGCCAGCAGTTTATTTAGGGGGCTGAACGAGCAGTACTTC. The whole variable domain, remainder taken from reference TRBV28 and TRBJ2-7, is DVKVTQSSRYLVKRTGEKVFLECVQDMDHENMFWYRQDPGLGLRLIYFSYDVKMKEKGDIPEGYSVSREKKERFSLILESASTNQTSMYLCASSLFRGLNEQYFGPGTRLTVT.

The chain employs TRBV5-4 and TRBJ2-3; D not certain. Germline CDR1 and CDR2: SGHNT and YYREEE (reference sequence). CDR3 length equals 11 residues. V shed 2 bases and J shed 5 bases, with 3 bases lying between them. In DNA, the CDR3 is TGTGCCAGCAGCTTTAGAGATACGCAGTATTTT. It encodes CASSFRDTQYF. Drawing the rest from reference TRBV5-4 and TRBJ2-3, the complete variable domain is ETGVTQSPTHLIKTRGQQVTLRCSSQSGHNTVSWYQQALGQGPQFIFQYYREEENGRGNFPPRFSGLQFPNYSSELNVNALELDDSALYLCASSFRDTQYFGPGTRLTVL.

The V and J genes are TRBV6-5 and TRBJ1-3; 7 bases line up with TRBD1. With V trimmed by 5 bases and J by 5 bases, 6 bases remained unmatched. The CDR3 consists of 14 residues. The germline gives CDR1 MNHEY, CDR2 SVGAGI. The DNA for the CDR3 is TGTGCCAGCAGTCCCGACAGGGCGAGAAACACCATATATTTT. Its translation: CASSPDRARNTIYF.